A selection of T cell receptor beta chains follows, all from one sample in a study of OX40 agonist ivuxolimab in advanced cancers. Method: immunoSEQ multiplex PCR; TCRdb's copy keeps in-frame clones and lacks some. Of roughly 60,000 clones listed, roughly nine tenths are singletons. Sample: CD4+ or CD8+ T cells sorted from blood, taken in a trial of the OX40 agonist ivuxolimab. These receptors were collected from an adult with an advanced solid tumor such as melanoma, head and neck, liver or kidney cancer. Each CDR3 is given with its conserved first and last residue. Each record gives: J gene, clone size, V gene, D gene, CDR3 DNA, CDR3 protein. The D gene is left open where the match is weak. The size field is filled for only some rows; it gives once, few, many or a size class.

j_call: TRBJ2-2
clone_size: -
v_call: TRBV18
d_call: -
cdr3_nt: TGTGCCAGCTCACCAGCACAGGGAAACACCGGGGAGCTGTTTTTT
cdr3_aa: CASSPAQGNTGELFF

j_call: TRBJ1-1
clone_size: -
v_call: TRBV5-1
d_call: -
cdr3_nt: TGCGCCAGCAGCTCGGTCGGGGGACAAATGGAAGCTTTCTTT
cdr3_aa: CASSSVGGQMEAFF

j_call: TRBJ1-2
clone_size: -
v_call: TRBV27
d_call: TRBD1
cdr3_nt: TGTGCCAGCAGTTTATCGGGGACAGTACCCTATGGCTACACCTTC
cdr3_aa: CASSLSGTVPYGYTF

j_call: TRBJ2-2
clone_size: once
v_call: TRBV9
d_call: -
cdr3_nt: TGTGCCAGCAGCTTAAGGGAGTACTCCGGGGAGCTGTTTTTT
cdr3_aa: CASSLREYSGELFF

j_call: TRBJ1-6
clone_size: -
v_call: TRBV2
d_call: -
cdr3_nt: TGTGCCAGCAGGGCGGTTCGGCAGGGACTATCACCCCTCCACTTT
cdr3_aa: CASRAVRQGLSPLHF

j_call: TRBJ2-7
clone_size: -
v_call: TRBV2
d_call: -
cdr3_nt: TGTGCCAGTATGTATGAGGTCCCCTACGAGCAGTACTTC
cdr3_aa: CASMYEVPYEQYF

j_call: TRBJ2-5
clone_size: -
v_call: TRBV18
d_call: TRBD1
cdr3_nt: TGTGCCAGCTCCCGAAACAGGGGAGAGACCCAGTACTTC
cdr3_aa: CASSRNRGETQYF

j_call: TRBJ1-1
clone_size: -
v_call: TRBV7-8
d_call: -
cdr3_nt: TGTGCCAGCAGCGTGCATCTTGAAGCTTTCTTT
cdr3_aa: CASSVHLEAFF

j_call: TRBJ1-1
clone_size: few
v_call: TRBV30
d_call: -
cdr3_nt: TGTGCCTGGAGTGTATGGAGGGATACGGGACGGCCCTTAAAGAACACTGAAGCTTTCTTT
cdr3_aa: CAWSVWRDTGRPLKNTEAFF

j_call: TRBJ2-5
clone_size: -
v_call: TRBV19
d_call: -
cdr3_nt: TGTGCCAGTAGTATTATCGGGGGAGTAGAGACCCAGTACTTC
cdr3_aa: CASSIIGGVETQYF

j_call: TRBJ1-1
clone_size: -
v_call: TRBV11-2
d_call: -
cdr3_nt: TGTGCCAGCAGCTCGAGCAGGGGCGGAGGTGACACTGAAGCTTTCTTT
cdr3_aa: CASSSSRGGGDTEAFF

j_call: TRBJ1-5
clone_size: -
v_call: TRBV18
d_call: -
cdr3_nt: TGTGCCAGCTCACCACGGCAGGGCGATCAGCCCCAGCATTTT
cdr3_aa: CASSPRQGDQPQHF

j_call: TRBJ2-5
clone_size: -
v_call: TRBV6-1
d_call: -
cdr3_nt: TGTGCCAGCAGTGACTTCCAAGAGACCCAGTACTTC
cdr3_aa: CASSDFQETQYF

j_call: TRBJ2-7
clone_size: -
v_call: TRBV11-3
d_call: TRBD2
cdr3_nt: TGTGCCAGCAGCACAGCGGGGGGGATCTCCTACGAGCAGTACTTC
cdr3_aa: CASSTAGGISYEQYF

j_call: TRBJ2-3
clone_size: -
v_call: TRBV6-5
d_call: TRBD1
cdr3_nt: TGTGCCAGCAGGGGGACAGGGGGCAGAGATACGCAGTATTTT
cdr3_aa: CASRGTGGRDTQYF

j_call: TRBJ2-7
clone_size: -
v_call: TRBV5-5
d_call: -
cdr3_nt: TGTGCCAGCAGCCCTGGACCGGATTCCTACGAGCAGTACTTC
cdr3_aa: CASSPGPDSYEQYF

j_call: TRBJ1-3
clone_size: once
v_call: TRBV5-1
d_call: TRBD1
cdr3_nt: TGCGCCAGCAGCTTGGGCTACAGGGGTGGAAACACCATATATTTT
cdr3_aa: CASSLGYRGGNTIYF

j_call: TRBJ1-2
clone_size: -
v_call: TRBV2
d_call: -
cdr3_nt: TGTGCCAGCAGTGTTTCCAACTATGGCTACACCTTC
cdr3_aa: CASSVSNYGYTF

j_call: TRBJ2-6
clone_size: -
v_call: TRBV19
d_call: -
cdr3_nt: TGTGCCAGTAGTCCACAAGGGGACTCTGGGGCCAACGTCCTGACTTTC
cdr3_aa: CASSPQGDSGANVLTF

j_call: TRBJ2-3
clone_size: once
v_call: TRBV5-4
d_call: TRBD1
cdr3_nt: TGTGCCAGCACCCCGGGACAGGGGAGCACAGATACGCAGTATTTT
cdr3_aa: CASTPGQGSTDTQYF

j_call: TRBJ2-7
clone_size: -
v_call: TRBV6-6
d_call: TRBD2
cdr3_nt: TGTGCCAGCAGCCCTAGCGGGGGGATATACGAGCAGTACTTC
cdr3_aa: CASSPSGGIYEQYF

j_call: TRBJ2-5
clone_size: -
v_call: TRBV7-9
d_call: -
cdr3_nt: TGTGCCAGCAGCGTTTGGATGGAGGGGGAGACCCAGTACTTC
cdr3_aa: CASSVWMEGETQYF

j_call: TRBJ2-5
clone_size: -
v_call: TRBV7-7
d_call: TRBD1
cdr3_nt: TGTGCCAGCAGCCAGGGACAGACGGCCAGGGGGACCCAGTACTTC
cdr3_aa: CASSQGQTARGTQYF

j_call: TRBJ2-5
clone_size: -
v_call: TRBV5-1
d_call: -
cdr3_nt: TGCGCCAGCAGCTTGGATGGATATAGAGAGACCCAGTACTTC
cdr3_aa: CASSLDGYRETQYF

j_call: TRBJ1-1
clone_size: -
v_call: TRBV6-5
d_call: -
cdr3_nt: TGTGCCAGCAGTTACGAGGGTGGGAGCACTGAAGCTTTCTTT
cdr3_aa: CASSYEGGSTEAFF

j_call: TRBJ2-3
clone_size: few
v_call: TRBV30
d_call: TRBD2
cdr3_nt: TGTGCCTGGAGTGTAACGGCGGGAGGGACAGATACGCAGTATTTT
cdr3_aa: CAWSVTAGGTDTQYF

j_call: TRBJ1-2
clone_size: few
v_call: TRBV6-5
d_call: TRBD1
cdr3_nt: TGTGCCAGCAGTTTGGGACAGGGAAGCTATGGCTACACCTTC
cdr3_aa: CASSLGQGSYGYTF

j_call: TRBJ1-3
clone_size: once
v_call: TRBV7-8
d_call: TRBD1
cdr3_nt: TGTGCCAGCAGCTTAGACGGGACAGGGGGCTCTGGAAACACCATATATTTT
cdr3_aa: CASSLDGTGGSGNTIYF

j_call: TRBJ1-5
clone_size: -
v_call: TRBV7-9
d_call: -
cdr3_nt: TGTGCCAGCAGCTTAGCAGACAATCAGCCCCAGCATTTT
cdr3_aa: CASSLADNQPQHF

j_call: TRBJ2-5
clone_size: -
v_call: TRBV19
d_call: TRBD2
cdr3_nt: TGTGCCACCGGGAAGTCTAGCGGGAGGATCGGAGAGACCCAGTACTTC
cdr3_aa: CATGKSSGRIGETQYF

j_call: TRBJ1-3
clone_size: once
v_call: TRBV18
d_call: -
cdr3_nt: TGTGCCAGCTCACTGGGGGAGGGCCACGACTCTGGAAACACCATATATTTT
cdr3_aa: CASSLGEGHDSGNTIYF

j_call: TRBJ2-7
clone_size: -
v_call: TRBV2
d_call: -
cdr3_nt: TGTGCCAGCAGGGGGACCAACTACGAGCAGTACTTC
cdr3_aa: CASRGTNYEQYF

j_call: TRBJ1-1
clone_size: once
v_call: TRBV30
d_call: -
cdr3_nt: TGTGCCTGGAGTGTGGGGATTTCGGGCACTGAAGCTTTCTTT
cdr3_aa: CAWSVGISGTEAFF

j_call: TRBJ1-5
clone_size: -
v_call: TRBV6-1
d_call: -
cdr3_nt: TGTGCCAGCAGTGAAACGGGGGCCCGGCAGCCCCAGCATTTT
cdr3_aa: CASSETGARQPQHF

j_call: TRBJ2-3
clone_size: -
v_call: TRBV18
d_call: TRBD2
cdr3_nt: TGTGCCAGCTCCGGCCGGGAGGGCCCAGATACGCAGTATTTT
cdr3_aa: CASSGREGPDTQYF

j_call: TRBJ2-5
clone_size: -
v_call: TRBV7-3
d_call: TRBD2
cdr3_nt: TGTGCCAGCAGCTTAAGTGGGGGGGGCCAAGAGACCCAGTACTTC
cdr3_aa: CASSLSGGGQETQYF

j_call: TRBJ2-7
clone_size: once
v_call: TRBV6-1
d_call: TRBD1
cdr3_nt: TGTGCCAGCAGTATGGACAGGGCCTACTCCTACGAGCAGTACTTC
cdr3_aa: CASSMDRAYSYEQYF

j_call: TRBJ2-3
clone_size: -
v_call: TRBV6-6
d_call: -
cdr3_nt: TGTGCCAGCAGTTGGAGTTCGACAGATCCCACAGATACGCAGTATTTT
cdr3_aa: CASSWSSTDPTDTQYF

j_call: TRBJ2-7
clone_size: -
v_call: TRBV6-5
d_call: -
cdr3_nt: TGTGCCAGCAGGACAACCTACGAGCAGTACTTC
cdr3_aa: CASRTTYEQYF

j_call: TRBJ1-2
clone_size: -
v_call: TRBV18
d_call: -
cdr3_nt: TGTGCCAGCTCACCCCCGAGTGTGAACTATGGCTACACCTTC
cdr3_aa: CASSPPSVNYGYTF

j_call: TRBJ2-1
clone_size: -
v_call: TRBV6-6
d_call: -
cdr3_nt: TGTGCCAGCACCATAGGACAGTATTATTACAATGAGCAGTTCTTC
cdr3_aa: CASTIGQYYYNEQFF

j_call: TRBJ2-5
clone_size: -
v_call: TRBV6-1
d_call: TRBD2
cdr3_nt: TGTGCCAGCAGTGAAGGAGTAGCGGGGCCCCAAGAGACCCAGTACTTC
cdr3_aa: CASSEGVAGPQETQYF

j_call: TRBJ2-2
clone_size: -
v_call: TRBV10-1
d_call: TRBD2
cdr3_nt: TGCGCCAGCAGTGACGGGGGGAGAGGGACCGGGGAGCTGTTTTTT
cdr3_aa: CASSDGGRGTGELFF

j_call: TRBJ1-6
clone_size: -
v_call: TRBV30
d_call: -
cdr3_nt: TGTGCCTGGAGTGTACGTACAGGGCCCCCATATTCACCCCTCCACTTT
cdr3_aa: CAWSVRTGPPYSPLHF

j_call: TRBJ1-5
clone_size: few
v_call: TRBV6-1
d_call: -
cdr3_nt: TGTGCCAGCACCCGCTTAGACAGGAGCAATCAGCCCCAGCATTTT
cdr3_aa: CASTRLDRSNQPQHF

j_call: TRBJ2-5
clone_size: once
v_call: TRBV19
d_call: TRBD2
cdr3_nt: TGTGCCAGTAGTATGGCACTAGCGGGAGAGACCCAGTACTTC
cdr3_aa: CASSMALAGETQYF

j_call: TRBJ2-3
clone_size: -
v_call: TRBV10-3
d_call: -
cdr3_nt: TGTGCCATCAGTGACATCGACAGGCTCTCAGATACGCAGTATTTT
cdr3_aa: CAISDIDRLSDTQYF

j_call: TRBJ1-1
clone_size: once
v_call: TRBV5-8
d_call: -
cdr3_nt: TGTGCCAGCAGCCGACAGGTATCTCGTGAAGCTTTCTTT
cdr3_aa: CASSRQVSREAFF

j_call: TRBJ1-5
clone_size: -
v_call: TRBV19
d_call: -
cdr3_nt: TGTGCCAGTAGTCCAGGCACCTATAGCAATCAGCCCCAGCATTTT
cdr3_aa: CASSPGTYSNQPQHF

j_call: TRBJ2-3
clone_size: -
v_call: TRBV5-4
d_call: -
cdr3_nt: TGTGCCAGCAGCTCCGGAACCTCGGGGCCAATAGCGCAGTATTTT
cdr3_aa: CASSSGTSGPIAQYF

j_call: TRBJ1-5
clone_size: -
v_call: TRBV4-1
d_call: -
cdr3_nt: TGCGCCAGCAGCCAAGGTATCCCCAAAGGGAGCAATCAGCCCCAGCATTTT
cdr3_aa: CASSQGIPKGSNQPQHF